These 6 T cell receptor beta chains originate from one sample sequenced in a study of blood T cells in healthy people across ages. Combining a sample-barcoded 5' primer with a J-beta primer mix, a second PCR ran for about 7 to 11 cycles. TCRdb re-analysed the 5' RACE reads in MiXCR, keeping a single row per CDR3 protein. The sample has more than 900,000 distinct CDR3 sequences, approximately 25% seen once; the top ten hold around 0.75%. These data were also filed under a second study, of T cells of mothers and their children.

The sequenced material came from blood. The source is a girl aged 2-10 years in good health.

This clonotype was observed a few times. This chain uses TRBV9 with TRBJ2-6; 9 bases line up with TRBD1. This CDR3 contains 17 residues. V trimming: 5 bases; J trimming: 4 bases; junction bases outside the gene matches: 10. Germline loops: CDR1 SGDLS, CDR2 YYNGEE. CDR3 residues: CASSYTTGGGGANVLTF. The CDR3 DNA reads as TGTGCCAGCAGTTACACTACAGGGGGCGGAGGGGCCAACGTCCTGACTTTC.

The chain combines TRBV29-1 with TRBJ1-1; a weak D match, TRBD1 (5 bases). CDR1 and CDR2 from the germline V gene are SQVTM and ANQGSEA. V gave up 8 bases and J gave up 3 bases, with 22 bases separating them. This CDR3 is built from 15 residues. CDR3 nucleotides: TGCAGCATTGTTGGGGACCTTAGCCGGGACACTGAAGCTTTCTTT. Translating gives CSIVGDLSRDTEAFF.

This clonotype was seen a few times. The rearrangement uses TRBV4-3 and TRBJ2-1; no clear D. Germline V gene data show CDR1 as LGHNA and CDR2 as YSLEER. This CDR3 contains 12 residues. Trimming removed 2 bases from V and 9 bases from J, with 8 bases in between. The CDR3 loop is CASSQSRLEQFF. CDR3 bases: TGCGCCAGCAGCCAAAGCCGACTTGAGCAGTTCTTC.

This chain connects TRBV24-1 to TRBJ2-5; tentatively, D is TRBD1 or TRBD2 (5 bases each). The end of the DNA fits TRBJ2-1 better, so the J call may be wrong. Germline lookup yields CDR1 KGHDR and CDR2 SFDVKD. The CDR3 has 13 residues. The CDR3 here is CATSRDEYNEQFF. The CDR3 nucleotides are TGTGCCACTTCCCGGGACGAATACAATGAGCAGTTCTTC.

The V and J genes are TRBV28 and TRBJ2-3; TRBD2 aligns across 12 bases. The CDR3 contains 17 residues. Germline V gene data show CDR1 as MDHEN and CDR2 as SYDVKM. The V segment lost 6 bases and the J segment 0 bases; nucleotides outside the gene matches: 7. The CDR3 loop is CASRSMGTSGSTDTQYF. DNA for the CDR3: TGTGCCAGCAGATCAATGGGGACTAGCGGGAGCACAGATACGCAGTATTTT.

Only a few counts were recorded for this clonotype. The J gene is TRBJ1-5, the V gene TRBV25-1; D ambiguous. Per the germline V gene, CDR1 is MGHDK and CDR2 is SYGVNS. Trimming took off 7 bases at V and 5 bases at J, with 15 bases between the two ends. This CDR3 is 14 amino acids long. The CDR3 region is CASTPAGVDQPQHF. The CDR3 DNA sequence: TGTGCCAGCACTCCCGCGGGAGTGGATCAGCCCCAGCATTTT.